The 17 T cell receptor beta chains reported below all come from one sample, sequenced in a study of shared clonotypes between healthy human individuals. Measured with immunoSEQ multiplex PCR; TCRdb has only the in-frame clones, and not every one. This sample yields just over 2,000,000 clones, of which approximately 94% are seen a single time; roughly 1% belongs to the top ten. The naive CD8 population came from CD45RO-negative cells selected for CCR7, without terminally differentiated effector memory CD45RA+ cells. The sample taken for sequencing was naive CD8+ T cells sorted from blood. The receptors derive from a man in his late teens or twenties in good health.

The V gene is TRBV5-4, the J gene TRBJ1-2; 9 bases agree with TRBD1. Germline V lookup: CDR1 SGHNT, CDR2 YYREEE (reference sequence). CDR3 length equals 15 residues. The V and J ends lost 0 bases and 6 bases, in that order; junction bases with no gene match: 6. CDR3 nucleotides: TGTGCCAGCAGCTTGGGCTTGGGACAGGGCCATGGCTACACCTTC. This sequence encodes CASSLGLGQGHGYTF.

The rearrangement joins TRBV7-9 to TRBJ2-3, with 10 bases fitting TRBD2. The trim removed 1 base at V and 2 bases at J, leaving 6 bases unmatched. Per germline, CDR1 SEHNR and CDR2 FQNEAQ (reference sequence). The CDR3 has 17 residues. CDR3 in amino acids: CASSLGASGGHTDTQYF. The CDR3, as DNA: TGTGCCAGCAGCTTAGGGGCTAGCGGGGGACACACAGATACGCAGTATTTT.

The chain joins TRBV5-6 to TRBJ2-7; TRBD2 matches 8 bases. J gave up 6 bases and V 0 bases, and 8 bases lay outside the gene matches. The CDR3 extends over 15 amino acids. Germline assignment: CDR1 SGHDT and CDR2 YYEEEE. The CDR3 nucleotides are TGTGCCAGCAGCTTGGAAGCGGGAGTTGCCTCCGAGCAGTACTTC. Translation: CASSLEAGVASEQYF.

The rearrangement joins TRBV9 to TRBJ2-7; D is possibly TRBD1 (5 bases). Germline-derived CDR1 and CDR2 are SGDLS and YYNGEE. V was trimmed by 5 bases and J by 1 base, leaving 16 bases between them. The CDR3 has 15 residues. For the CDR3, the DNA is TGTGCCAGCAGTGTTGGGGCGGCCGAGTCCTACGAGCAGTACTTC. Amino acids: CASSVGAAESYEQYF.

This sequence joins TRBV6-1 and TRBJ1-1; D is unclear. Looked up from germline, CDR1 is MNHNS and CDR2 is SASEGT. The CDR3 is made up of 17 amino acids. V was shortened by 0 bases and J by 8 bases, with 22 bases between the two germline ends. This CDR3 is CASSEAWGFRLTPEAFF. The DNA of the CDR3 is TGTGCCAGCAGTGAAGCTTGGGGATTTAGACTTACTCCCGAAGCTTTCTTT.

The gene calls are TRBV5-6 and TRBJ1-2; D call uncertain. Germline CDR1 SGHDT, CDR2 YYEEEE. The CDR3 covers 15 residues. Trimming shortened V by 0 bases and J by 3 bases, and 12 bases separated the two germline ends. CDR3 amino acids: CASSLGRVSYYGYTF. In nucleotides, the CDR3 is TGTGCCAGCAGCTTGGGAAGGGTTTCTTACTATGGCTACACCTTC.

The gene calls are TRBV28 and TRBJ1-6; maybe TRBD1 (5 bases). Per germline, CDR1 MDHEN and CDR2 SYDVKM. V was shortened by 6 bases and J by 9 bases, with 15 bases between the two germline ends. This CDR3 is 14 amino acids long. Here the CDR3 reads CASRERHRFSPLHF. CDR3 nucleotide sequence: TGTGCCAGCAGGGAACGGCACAGGTTTTCACCCCTCCACTTT.

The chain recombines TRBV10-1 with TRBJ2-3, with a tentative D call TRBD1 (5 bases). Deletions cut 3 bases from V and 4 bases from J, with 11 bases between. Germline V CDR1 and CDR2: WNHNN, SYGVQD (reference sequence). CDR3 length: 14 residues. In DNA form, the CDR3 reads TGCGCCAGCAGTGACGCCAGGGCCGCAGATACGCAGTATTTT. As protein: CASSDARAADTQYF.

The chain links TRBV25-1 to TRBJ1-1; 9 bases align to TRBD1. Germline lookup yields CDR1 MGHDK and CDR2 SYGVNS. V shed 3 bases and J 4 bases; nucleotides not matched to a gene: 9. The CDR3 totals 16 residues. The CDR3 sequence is CASSDPRTGDFTEAFF. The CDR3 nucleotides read TGTGCCAGCAGTGACCCCCGGACAGGGGACTTCACTGAAGCTTTCTTT.

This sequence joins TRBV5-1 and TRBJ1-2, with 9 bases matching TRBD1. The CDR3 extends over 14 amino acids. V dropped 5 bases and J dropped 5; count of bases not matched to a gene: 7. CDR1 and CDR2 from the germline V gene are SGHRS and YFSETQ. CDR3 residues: CASRNGGQGYGYTF. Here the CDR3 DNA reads TGCGCCAGCAGAAACGGGGGACAGGGTTATGGCTACACCTTC. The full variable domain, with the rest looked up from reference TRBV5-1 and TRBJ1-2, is KAGVTQTPRYLIKTRGQQVTLSCSPISGHRSVSWYQQTPGQGLQFLFEYFSETQRNKGNFPGRFSGRQFSNSRSEMNVSTLELGDSALYLCASRNGGQGYGYTFGSGTRLTVV.

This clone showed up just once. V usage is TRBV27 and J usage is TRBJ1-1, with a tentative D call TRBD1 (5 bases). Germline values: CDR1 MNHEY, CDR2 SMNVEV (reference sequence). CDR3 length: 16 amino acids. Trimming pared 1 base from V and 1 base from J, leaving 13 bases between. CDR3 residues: CASSLLPRRGNTEAFF. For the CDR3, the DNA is TGTGCCAGCAGTTTATTACCTAGGAGGGGGAACACTGAAGCTTTCTTT.

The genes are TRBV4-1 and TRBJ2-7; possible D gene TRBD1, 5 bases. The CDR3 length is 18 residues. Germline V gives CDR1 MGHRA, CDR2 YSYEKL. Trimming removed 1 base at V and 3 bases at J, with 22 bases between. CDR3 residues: CASSQVSPDSILIYEQYF. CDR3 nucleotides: TGCGCCAGCAGCCAAGTTTCTCCTGACAGCATATTAATCTACGAGCAGTACTTC.

This CDR3 reads CASSSPTDSSSYEQYF. The CDR3, as DNA: TGTGCCAGCAGCAGCCCGACAGATTCTAGCTCCTACGAGCAGTACTTC. The rearrangement uses TRBV9 and TRBJ2-7, with a tentative D call TRBD1 (5 bases). In germline, CDR1 is SGDLS, CDR2 YYNGEE. The CDR3 is made up of 16 amino acids. Deletions cut 4 bases from V and 0 bases from J, with 17 bases between.

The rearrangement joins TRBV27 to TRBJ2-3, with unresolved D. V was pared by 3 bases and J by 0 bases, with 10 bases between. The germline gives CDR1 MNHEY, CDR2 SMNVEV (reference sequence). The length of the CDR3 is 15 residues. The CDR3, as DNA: TGTGCCAGCAGTTTTGGTTCAGCTAGCACAGATACGCAGTATTTT. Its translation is CASSFGSASTDTQYF.

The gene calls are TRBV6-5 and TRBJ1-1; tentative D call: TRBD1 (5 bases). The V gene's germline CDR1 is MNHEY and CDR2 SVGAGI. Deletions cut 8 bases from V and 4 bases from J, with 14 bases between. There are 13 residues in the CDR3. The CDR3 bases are TGTGCCAGCTCTCAGGGTAGGAGCACTGAAGCTTTCTTT. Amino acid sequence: CASSQGRSTEAFF.

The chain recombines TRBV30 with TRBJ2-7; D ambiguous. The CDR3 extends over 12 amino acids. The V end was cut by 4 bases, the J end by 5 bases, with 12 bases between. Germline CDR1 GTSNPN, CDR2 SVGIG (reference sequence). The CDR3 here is CAWKGEPHEQYF. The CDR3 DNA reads TGTGCCTGGAAGGGTGAACCGCACGAGCAGTACTTC. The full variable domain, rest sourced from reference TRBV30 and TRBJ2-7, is SQTIHQWPATLVQPVGSPLSLECTVEGTSNPNLYWYRQAAGRGLQLLFYSVGIGQISSEVPQNLSASRPQDRQFILSSKKLLLSDSGFYLCAWKGEPHEQYFGPGTRLTVT.

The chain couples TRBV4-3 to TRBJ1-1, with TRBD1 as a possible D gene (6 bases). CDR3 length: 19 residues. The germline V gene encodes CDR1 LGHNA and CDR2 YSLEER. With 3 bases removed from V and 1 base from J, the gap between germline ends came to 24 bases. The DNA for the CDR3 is TGCGCCAGCAGCCAGTACCTGGACAGTGACTCGACTAAGAACACTGAAGCTTTCTTT. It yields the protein CASSQYLDSDSTKNTEAFF.